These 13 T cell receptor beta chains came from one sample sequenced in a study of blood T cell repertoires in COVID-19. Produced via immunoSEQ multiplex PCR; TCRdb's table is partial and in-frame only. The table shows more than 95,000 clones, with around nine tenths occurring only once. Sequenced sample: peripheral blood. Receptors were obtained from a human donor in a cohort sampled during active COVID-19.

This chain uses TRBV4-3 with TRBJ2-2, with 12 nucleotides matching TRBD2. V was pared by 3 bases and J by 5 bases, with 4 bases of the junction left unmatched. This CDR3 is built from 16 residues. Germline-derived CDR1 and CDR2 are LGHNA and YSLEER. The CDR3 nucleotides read TGCGCCAGCAGCCACCGAACTAGCGGGAGGACCGGGGAGCTGTTTTTT. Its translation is CASSHRTSGRTGELFF.

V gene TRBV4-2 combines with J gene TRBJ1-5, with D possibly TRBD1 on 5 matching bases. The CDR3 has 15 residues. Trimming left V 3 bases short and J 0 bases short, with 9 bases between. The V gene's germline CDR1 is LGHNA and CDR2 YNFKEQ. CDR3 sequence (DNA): TGTGCCAGCAGCCAGCAGCAGGGTAGCAATCAGCCCCAGCATTTT. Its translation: CASSQQQGSNQPQHF.

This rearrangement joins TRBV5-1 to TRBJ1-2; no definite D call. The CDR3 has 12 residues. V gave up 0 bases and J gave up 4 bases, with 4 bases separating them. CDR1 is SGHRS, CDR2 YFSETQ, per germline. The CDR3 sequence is CASSLGSYGYTF. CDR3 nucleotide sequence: TGCGCCAGCAGCTTGGGTAGCTATGGCTACACCTTC.

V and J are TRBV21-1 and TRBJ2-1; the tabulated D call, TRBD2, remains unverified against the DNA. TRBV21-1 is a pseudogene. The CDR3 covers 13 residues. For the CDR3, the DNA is TGTGCCAGCTTGAACGGAGGAGACAATGAGCAGTTCTTC. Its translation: CASLNGGDNEQFF.

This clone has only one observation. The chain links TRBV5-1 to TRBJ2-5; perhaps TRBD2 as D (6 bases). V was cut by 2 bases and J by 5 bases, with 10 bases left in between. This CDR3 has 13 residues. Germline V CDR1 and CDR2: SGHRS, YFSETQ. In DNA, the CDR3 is TGCGCCAGCAGCTTAGAAGGGAGGGAGACCCAGTACTTC. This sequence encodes CASSLEGRETQYF.

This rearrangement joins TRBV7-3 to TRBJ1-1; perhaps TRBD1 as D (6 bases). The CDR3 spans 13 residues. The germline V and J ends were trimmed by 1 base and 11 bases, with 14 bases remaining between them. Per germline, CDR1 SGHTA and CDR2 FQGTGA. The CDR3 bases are TGTGCCAGCAGCTTAATTTTAGGGGGGGAGGCTTTCTTT. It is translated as CASSLILGGEAFF.

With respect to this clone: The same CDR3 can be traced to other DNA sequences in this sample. CDR3 sequence (DNA): TGTGCCAGCAGCGGGGAGGGCTTTCCTTTTGAAGCTTTCTTT. Its protein product is CASSGEGFPFEAFF. The chain recombines TRBV9 with TRBJ1-1; no clear D gene. The V gene's germline CDR1 is SGDLS and CDR2 YYNGEE. This CDR3 is 14 amino acids long. The ends were cut back, 3 bases at V and 7 bases at J, with 16 bases in the middle.

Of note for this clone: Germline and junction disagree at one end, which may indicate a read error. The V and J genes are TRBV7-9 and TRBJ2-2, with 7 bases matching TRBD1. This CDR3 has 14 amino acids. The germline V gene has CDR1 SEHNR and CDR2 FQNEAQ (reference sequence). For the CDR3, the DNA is TGTGCCAGCAGCTCGACAGGGAACCCCGGGGAGCTGTTTTTT. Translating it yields CASSSTGNPGELFF.

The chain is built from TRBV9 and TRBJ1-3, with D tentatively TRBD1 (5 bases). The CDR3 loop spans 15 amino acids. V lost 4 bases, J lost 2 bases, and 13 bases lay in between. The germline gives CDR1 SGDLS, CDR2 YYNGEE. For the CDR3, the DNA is TGTGCCAGCAGCTCCGGGGGGGGGACTGGAAACACCATATATTTT. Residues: CASSSGGGTGNTIYF.

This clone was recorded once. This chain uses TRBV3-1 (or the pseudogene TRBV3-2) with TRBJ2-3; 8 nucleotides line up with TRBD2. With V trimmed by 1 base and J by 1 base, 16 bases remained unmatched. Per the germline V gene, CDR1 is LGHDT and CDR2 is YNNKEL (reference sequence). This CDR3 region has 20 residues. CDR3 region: CASSQGWSSGAASGTDTQYF. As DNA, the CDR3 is TGTGCCAGCAGCCAAGGGTGGAGTAGCGGGGCCGCCTCTGGCACAGATACGCAGTATTTT.

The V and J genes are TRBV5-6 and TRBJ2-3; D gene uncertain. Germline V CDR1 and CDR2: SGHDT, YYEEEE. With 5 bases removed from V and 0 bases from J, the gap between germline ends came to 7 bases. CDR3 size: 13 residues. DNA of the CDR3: TGTGCCAGCAGTGTATCGAGCACAGATACGCAGTATTTT. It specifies CASSVSSTDTQYF.

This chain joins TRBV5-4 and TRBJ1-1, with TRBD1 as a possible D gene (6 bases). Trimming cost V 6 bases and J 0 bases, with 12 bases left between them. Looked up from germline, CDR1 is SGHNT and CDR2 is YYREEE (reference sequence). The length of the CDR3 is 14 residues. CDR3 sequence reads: CASIQQGMNTEAFF. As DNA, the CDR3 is TGTGCCAGCATTCAACAGGGAATGAACACTGAAGCTTTCTTT.

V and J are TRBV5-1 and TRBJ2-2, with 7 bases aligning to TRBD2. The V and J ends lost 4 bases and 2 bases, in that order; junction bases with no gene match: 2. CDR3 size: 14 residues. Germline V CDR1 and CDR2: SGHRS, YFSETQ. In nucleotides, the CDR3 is TGCGCCAGCAGCCGGGACTACAACACCGGGGAGCTGTTTTTT. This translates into CASSRDYNTGELFF.